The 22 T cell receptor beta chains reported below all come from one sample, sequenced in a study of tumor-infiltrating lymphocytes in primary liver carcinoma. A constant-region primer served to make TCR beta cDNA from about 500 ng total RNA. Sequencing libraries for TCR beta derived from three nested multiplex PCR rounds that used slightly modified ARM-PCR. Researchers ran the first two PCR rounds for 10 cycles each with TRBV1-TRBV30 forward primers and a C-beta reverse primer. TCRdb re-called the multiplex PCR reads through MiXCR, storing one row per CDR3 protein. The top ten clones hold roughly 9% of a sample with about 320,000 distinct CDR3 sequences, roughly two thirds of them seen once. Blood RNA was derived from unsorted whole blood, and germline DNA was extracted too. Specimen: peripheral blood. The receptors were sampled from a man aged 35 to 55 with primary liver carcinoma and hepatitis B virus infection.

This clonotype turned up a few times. The CDR3 protein is CASSYSSGLAGVNYNEQFF. The CDR3, as DNA: TGTGCCAGCAGTTACTCGTCGGGACTAGCGGGAGTTAACTACAATGAGCAGTTCTTC. The V call is TRBV6-6, the J call TRBJ2-1, with 14 bases fitting TRBD2. Germline V gene sequence: CDR1 MNHNY, CDR2 SVGAGI (reference sequence). V gave up 0 bases and J gave up 3 bases; unmatched junction bases: 7. CDR3 length: 19 amino acids.

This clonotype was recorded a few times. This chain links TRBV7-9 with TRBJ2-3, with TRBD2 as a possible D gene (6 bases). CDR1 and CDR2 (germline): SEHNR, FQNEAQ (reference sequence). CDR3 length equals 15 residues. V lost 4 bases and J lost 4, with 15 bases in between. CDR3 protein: CASSSRGEFADTQYF. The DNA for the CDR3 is TGTGCCAGCAGCTCCCGCGGGGAGTTCGCAGATACGCAGTATTTT.

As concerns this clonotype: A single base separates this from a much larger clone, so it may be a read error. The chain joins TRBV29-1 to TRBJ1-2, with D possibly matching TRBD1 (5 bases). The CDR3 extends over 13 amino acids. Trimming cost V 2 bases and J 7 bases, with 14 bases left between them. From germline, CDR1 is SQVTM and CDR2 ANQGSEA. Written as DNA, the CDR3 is TGCAGCGTTGAAATATGGGGGACCGTTGGCTACACCTTC. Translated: CSVEIWGTVGYTF. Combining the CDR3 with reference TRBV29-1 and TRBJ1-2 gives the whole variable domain SAVISQKPSRDICQRGTSLTIQCQVDSQVTMMFWYRQQPGQSLTLIATANQGSEATYESGFVIDKFPISRPNLTFSTLTVSNMSPEDSSIYLCSVEIWGTVGYTFGSGTRLTVV.

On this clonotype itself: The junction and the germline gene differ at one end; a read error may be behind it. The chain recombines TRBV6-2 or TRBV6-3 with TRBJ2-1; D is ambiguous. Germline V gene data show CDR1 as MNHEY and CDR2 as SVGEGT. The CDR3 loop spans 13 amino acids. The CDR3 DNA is TGTGCCAGCAGACGACTCCCCGACGCCGAGCAGCTCTTC. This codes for CASRRLPDAEQLF.

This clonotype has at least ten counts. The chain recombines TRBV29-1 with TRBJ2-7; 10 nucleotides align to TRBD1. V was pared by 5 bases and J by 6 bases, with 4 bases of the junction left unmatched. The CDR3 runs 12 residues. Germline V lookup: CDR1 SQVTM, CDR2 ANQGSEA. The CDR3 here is CSVTGTGAEQYF. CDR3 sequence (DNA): TGCAGCGTTACCGGGACAGGGGCCGAGCAGTACTTC.

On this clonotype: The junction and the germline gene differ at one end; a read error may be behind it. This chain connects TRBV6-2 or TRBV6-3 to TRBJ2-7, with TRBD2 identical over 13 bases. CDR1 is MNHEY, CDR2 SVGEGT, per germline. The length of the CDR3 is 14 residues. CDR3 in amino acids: CASSYSGLAGARHF. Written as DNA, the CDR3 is TGTGCCAGCAGTTACTCTGGACTAGCGGGAGCCCGACATTTC.

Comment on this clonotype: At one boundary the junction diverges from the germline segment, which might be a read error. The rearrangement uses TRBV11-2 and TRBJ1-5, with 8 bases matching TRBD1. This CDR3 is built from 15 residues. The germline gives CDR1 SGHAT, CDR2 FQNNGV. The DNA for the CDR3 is TGTGCCAGCAGCCCGGACAGGGACACCGATCAGCCCAAGCATTTT. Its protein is CASSPDRDTDQPKHF.

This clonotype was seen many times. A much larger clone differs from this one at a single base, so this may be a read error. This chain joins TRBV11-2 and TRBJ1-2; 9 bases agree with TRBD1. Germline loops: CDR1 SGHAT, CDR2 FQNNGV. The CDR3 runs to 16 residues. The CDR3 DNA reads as TGTACCAGCAGCTTAGATGGCGGGACAGGGAACTATGGCTACACCTTC. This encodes CTSSLDGGTGNYGYTF.

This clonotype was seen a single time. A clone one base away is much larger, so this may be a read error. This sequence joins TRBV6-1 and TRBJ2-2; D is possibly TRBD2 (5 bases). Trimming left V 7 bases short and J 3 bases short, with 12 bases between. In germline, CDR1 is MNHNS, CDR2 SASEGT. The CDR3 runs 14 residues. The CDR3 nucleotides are TGTGCCAGCACGCCAGCGGAGTACACCGGGGAGCTGTTTTTT. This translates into CASTPAEYTGELFF.

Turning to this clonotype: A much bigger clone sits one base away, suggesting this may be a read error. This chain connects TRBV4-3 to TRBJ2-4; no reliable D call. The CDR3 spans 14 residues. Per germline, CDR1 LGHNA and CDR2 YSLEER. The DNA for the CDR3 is TGCGCCAGCAGCCAAGAGGGAATGCGAGGAATTCAGTGCTTC. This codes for CASSQEGMRGIQCF.

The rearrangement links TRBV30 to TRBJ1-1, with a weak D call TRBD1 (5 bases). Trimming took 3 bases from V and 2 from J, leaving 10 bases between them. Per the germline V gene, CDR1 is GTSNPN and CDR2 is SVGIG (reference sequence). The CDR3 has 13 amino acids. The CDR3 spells CAWRQGPNTEAFF. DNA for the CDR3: TGTGCCTGGAGGCAGGGCCCTAACACTGAAGCTTTCTTT.

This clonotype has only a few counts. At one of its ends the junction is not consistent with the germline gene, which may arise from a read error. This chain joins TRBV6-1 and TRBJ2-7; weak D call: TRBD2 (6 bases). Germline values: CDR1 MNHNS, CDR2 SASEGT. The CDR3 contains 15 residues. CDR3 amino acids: CASSAGTALGYKQYF. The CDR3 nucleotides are TGTGCCAGCAGTGCTGGGACTGCTCTTGGCTACAAGCAGTACTTC.

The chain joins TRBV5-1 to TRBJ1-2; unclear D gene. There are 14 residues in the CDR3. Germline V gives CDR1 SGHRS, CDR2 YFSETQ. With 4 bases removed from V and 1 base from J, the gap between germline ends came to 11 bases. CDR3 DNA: TGCGCCAGCAGCACTGGACCGATTAACTATGGCTACACCTTC. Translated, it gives CASSTGPINYGYTF.

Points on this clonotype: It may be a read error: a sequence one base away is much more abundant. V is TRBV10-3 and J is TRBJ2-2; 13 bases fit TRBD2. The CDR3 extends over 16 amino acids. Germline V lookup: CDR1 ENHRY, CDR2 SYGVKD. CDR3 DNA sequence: TGTGCCATCAGTGGGACTAGCGGGGGAGCCACCGGGGGGCTGTTTTTT. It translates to CAISGTSGGATGGLFF.

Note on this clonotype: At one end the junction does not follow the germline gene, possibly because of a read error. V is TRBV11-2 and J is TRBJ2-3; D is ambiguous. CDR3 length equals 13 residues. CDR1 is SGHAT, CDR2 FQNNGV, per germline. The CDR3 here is CASSPPLGDTQYF. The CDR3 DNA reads TGTGCCAGCAGCCCCCCCCTCGGAGATACACAGTATTTT.

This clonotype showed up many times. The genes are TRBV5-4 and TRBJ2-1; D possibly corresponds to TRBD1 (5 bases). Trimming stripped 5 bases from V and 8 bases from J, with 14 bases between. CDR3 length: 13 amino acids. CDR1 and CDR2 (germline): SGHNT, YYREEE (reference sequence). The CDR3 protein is CASRLQGVDEQFF. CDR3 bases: TGTGCCAGCAGACTCCAGGGTGTCGATGAGCAGTTCTTC.

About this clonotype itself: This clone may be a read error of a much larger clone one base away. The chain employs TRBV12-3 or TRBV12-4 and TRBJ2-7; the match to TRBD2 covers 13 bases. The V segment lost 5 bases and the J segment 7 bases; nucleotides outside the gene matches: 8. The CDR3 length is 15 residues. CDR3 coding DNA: TGTGCCAGCAGTCCCACTACTAGCGGGGGGGGTGAGCAGTACTTC. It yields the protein CASSPTTSGGGEQYF.

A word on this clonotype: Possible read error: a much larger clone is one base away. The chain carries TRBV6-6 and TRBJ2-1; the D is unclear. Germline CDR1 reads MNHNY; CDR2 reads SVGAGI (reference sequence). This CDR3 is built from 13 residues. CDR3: CASSGWLNNGQFF. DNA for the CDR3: TGTGCCAGCAGCGGGTGGTTAAACAATGGGCAGTTCTTC.

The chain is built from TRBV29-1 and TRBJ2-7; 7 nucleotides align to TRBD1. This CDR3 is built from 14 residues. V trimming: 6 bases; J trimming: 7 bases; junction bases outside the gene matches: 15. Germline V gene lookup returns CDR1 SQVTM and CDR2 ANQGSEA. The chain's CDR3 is CSVRDRGPYNEQYF. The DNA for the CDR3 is TGCAGCGTCCGGGACAGAGGGCCATACAATGAGCAGTACTTC.

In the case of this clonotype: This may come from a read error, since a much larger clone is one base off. The CDR3 coding sequence is TGTGCCAGCAGCTTTTCGCCCATGATGGGCTACACCTTC. Its protein is CASSFSPMMGYTF. The rearrangement links TRBV7-9 to TRBJ1-2; no definite D call. V was clipped by 3 bases and J by 8 bases, with 13 bases between them. Germline values: CDR1 SEHNR, CDR2 FQNEAQ (reference sequence). This CDR3 spans 13 amino acids.

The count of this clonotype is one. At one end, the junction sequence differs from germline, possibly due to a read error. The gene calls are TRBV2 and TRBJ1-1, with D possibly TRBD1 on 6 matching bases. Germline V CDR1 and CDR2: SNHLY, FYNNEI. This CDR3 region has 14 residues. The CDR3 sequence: CVSRLQGVNTEAFF. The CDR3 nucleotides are TGTGTCAGCAGACTACAGGGCGTAAACACTGAAGCTTTCTTT.

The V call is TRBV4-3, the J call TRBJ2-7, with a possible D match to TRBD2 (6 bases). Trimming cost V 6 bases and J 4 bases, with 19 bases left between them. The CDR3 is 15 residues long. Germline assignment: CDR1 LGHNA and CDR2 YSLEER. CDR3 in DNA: TGCGCCAGCAGTCGAGATATGGAGGGATCATACGAGCAGTACTTC. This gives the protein CASSRDMEGSYEQYF.